These 24 T cell receptor beta chains share one sample of origin, sequenced in a study of T cells in Graves' hyperthyroidism and ophthalmopathy. The CDR3 regions of TCR beta were amplified from RNA transcripts. RT-PCR in the first round (using the HTBI primer set) targeted the TCR CDR3. Each CDR3 protein gets one entry after TCRdb re-called the multiplex PCR reads with MiXCR. The sample lists over 700,000 distinct CDR3 sequences, 35% occurring once. The sequencing sample was made of blood. These receptors were obtained from a woman aged 35 to 49 with Graves' hyperthyroidism.

This clonotype turned up a few times. The chain uses TRBV5-1 and TRBJ1-3; TRBD1 agrees at 7 bases. Losses at the gene ends were 4 bases for V and 7 bases for J; bases not matched to a gene: 14. CDR3 length: 16 residues. Germline loops: CDR1 SGHRS, CDR2 YFSETQ. CDR3: CASSLGTAPYGNTIYF. As DNA, the CDR3 is TGCGCCAGCAGCCTCGGGACAGCGCCCTATGGGAACACCATATATTTT.

This clonotype was counted ten times or more. The V call is TRBV5-1, the J call TRBJ2-2; 14 bases line up with TRBD2. The CDR3 has 17 residues. Per germline, CDR1 SGHRS and CDR2 YFSETQ. The V segment lost 3 bases and the J segment 2 bases; nucleotides outside the gene matches: 3. In DNA form, the CDR3 reads TGCGCCAGCAGCTCGGGACTAGCGGGGGCTAACACCGGGGAGCTGTTTTTT. Its protein product is CASSSGLAGANTGELFF.

Points on this clonotype: A clone one base away is much larger, so this may be a read error. The chain carries TRBV19 and TRBJ2-7; TRBD2 matches at 13 bases. The CDR3 is 15 amino acids. Trimming cost V 7 bases and J 4 bases; bases outside gene matches: 7. The germline CDR1 and CDR2 sequences are LNHDA and SQIVND (reference sequence). In nucleotides, the CDR3 is TGTGCCAGTAACACGGGACTAGCGGGACGGTACGAGCAGTACTTC. Amino acids: CASNTGLAGRYEQYF. The full variable domain, rest sourced from reference TRBV19 and TRBJ2-7, is DGGITQSPKYLFRKEGQNVTLSCEQNLNHDAMYWYRQDPGQGLRLIYYSQIVNDFQKGDIAEGYSVSREKKESFPLTVTSAQKNPTAFYLCASNTGLAGRYEQYFGPGTRLTVT.

This clonotype was detected ten times or more. The chain couples TRBV7-9 to TRBJ1-1, with a tentative D call TRBD1 (6 bases). The CDR3 has 13 residues. Looked up from germline, CDR1 is SEHNR and CDR2 is FQNEAQ (reference sequence). Between the trimmed V and J ends, which lost 1 base and 10 bases, there was a span of 13 bases. CDR3 nucleotide sequence: TGTGCCAGCAGCTTAGTGGGGGCCAGGGGAGCTTTCTTT. This encodes CASSLVGARGAFF.

Worth noting for this clonotype: A much larger clone is a single base away; this may be a read error. The V gene is TRBV6-5, the J gene TRBJ1-2, with D maybe TRBD1 (5 bases). Germline V gene lookup returns CDR1 MNHEY and CDR2 SVGAGI. The CDR3 runs 15 residues. CDR3 sequence: CASSYSLTGNYGDTF. Written as DNA, the CDR3 is TGTGCCAGCAGTTACTCGCTCACAGGAAACTATGGCGACACCTTC.

The V gene is TRBV4-3, the J gene TRBJ1-3, with D tentatively TRBD1 (5 bases). Germline CDR1 LGHNA, CDR2 YSLEER. Trimming removed 1 base from V and 0 bases from J, with 10 bases in between. CDR3 length: 16 residues. In DNA, the CDR3 is TGCGCCAGCAGCCAAGCGACAGAGAGCTCTGGAAACACCATATATTTT. Translating gives CASSQATESSGNTIYF.

This clonotype was counted a few times. The rearrangement links TRBV6-2 or TRBV6-3 to TRBJ1-3; 7 bases align to TRBD1. The J segment lost 0 bases and the V segment lost 2 bases, leaving 10 bases of the junction unmatched. The CDR3 spans 18 residues. In germline, CDR1 is MNHEY, CDR2 SVGEGT. CDR3: CASSYPRDRSFSGNTIYF. The CDR3 region has the DNA TGTGCCAGCAGTTACCCCCGGGACAGATCATTCTCTGGAAACACCATATATTTT.

The CDR3 nucleotides are TGTGCCAGCAGCGGAAGGGCCGGGGAGCTGTTTTTT. It codes for CASSGRAGELFF. The V and J genes are TRBV2 and TRBJ2-2; D is undetermined. The CDR3 covers 12 residues. In germline, CDR1 is SNHLY, CDR2 FYNNEI. Trimming took off 6 bases at V and 6 bases at J, with 8 bases between the two ends.

This clonotype has just a few counts. The chain has TRBV10-3 and TRBJ1-2; the D gene is possibly TRBD1 (5 bases). V was clipped by 10 bases and J by 4 bases, with 16 bases between them. The CDR3 consists of 13 residues. Germline V gives CDR1 ENHRY, CDR2 SYGVKD. The DNA of the CDR3 is TGTGCCAGCATCGAAGGGGAGTTCTATGGCTACACCTTC. It yields the protein CASIEGEFYGYTF.

The chain recombines TRBV2 with TRBJ1-1, with 7 bases lining up with TRBD1. The ends lost 6 bases at V and 4 bases at J; junction bases unmatched: 14. Germline V lookup: CDR1 SNHLY, CDR2 FYNNEI. The CDR3 runs to 16 residues. The CDR3 DNA sequence: TGTGCCAGCAGACACCCGGGACAGATTATTAGCACTGAAGCTTTCTTT. The encoded protein is CASRHPGQIISTEAFF.

This clonotype was counted ten times or more. The rearrangement links TRBV7-8 to TRBJ1-5; 10 bases map to TRBD1. V shed 1 base, J shed 6 bases, and the junction held 6 bases outside the gene matches. CDR3 length: 16 residues. From germline, CDR1 is SGHVS and CDR2 FQNEAQ. The chain's CDR3 is CASSLGDRGLSQPQHF. CDR3 DNA: TGTGCCAGCAGCTTAGGGGACAGGGGTTTAAGTCAGCCCCAGCATTTT.

V gene TRBV7-9 combines with J gene TRBJ1-1; 8 bases match TRBD1. This CDR3 contains 14 residues. The junction had 4 bases not matched to a gene; V was cut back by 7 bases and J by 0 bases. Germline V CDR1 and CDR2: SEHNR, FQNEAQ (reference sequence). CDR3 in amino acids: CASTRDRMNTEAFF. CDR3 sequence (DNA): TGTGCCAGCACCAGGGACAGGATGAACACTGAAGCTTTCTTT.

This clonotype was recorded many times. The genes are TRBV2 and TRBJ1-2, with D unclear. This CDR3 contains 11 residues. Trimming shortened V by 6 bases and J by 14 bases, and 16 bases separated the two germline ends. Germline V CDR1 and CDR2: SNHLY, FYNNEI. For the CDR3, the DNA is TGTGCCAGCAGGAGGAAGGGAGTAAGAACCTTC. It is translated as CASRRKGVRTF.

This clonotype showed up many times. This chain joins TRBV2 and TRBJ1-2; no clear D. The germline V and J ends were trimmed by 3 bases and 0 bases, with 8 bases remaining between them. The CDR3 consists of 14 residues. CDR1 is SNHLY, CDR2 FYNNEI, per germline. CDR3 in DNA: TGTGCCAGCAGTGATGGGCAGCCTAACTATGGCTACACCTTC. Amino acids: CASSDGQPNYGYTF.

The rearrangement uses TRBV6-5 and TRBJ1-2, with a weak D call TRBD1 (5 bases). Deletions cut 4 bases from V and 8 bases from J, with 17 bases between. Germline CDR1 reads MNHEY; CDR2 reads SVGAGI. The CDR3 runs to 14 residues. The chain's CDR3 is CASSFLQEFGGYTF. The CDR3 nucleotides are TGTGCCAGCAGTTTTCTACAGGAATTTGGAGGCTACACCTTC.

This chain uses TRBV7-9 with TRBJ2-6; tentative D call: TRBD1 (5 bases). V lost 5 bases, J lost 2 bases, and 10 bases lay in between. CDR1 is SEHNR, CDR2 FQNEAQ, per germline (reference sequence). This CDR3 spans 15 amino acids. In DNA form, the CDR3 reads TGTGCCAGCAGCGGGCCAGGGCCTGGGGCCAACGTCCTGACTTTC. Residues: CASSGPGPGANVLTF.

Comment on this clonotype: This may be a read error, as it is one base from a much larger clone. This sequence joins TRBV2 and TRBJ2-7; D is possibly TRBD2 (6 bases). Germline values: CDR1 SNHLY, CDR2 FYNNEI. The CDR3 runs to 13 residues. The CDR3 reads CASSVRMEGEQHF. CDR3 DNA sequence: TGTGCCAGCAGTGTAAGGATGGAGGGCGAGCAGCACTTC.

The chain is built from TRBV9 and TRBJ1-4; TRBD1 matches at 10 bases. V lost 3 bases to trimming and J lost 0 bases; unmatched junction nucleotides: 5. Germline assignment: CDR1 SGDLS and CDR2 YYNGEE. CDR3 length: 17 residues. This chain's CDR3 is CASSGPGTGATNEKLFF. For the CDR3, the DNA is TGTGCCAGCAGCGGTCCCGGGACAGGGGCAACTAATGAAAAACTGTTTTTT.

The chain joins TRBV10-2 to TRBJ2-7, with 10 positions matching TRBD2. Germline lookup yields CDR1 WSHSY and CDR2 SAAADI. This CDR3 has 19 residues. V shed 2 bases and J 0 bases; nucleotides not matched to a gene: 13. In DNA form, the CDR3 reads TGCGCCAGCAGTGAGGCCGTCGGACTAGCGGCTCTAAGCTCCTACGAGCAGTACTTC. Its protein is CASSEAVGLAALSSYEQYF.

CDR3 in DNA: TGTGCCAGCAGTTCACGGGACAGGGACCTCGACGAGCAGTACTTC. This gives the protein CASSSRDRDLDEQYF. The genes are TRBV7-2 and TRBJ2-7; 9 bases map to TRBD1. The germline gives CDR1 SGHTA, CDR2 FQGNSA. Trimming removed 6 bases from V and 5 bases from J; junction bases left unmatched: 11. This CDR3 has 15 residues.

In its sample, this clonotype was seen a few times. The rearrangement joins TRBV6-6 to TRBJ2-7; a possible D gene is TRBD2 (6 bases). The CDR3 covers 14 residues. CDR1 is MNHNY and CDR2 is SVGAGI in the germline V gene (reference sequence). Trimming cost V 6 bases and J 2 bases, with 14 bases left between them. The CDR3, as DNA: TGTGCCAGCAGCCGCGGGGACGCCACCTACGAGCAGTACTTC. It codes for CASSRGDATYEQYF.

This chain uses TRBV7-3 with TRBJ1-3; TRBD1 is a possible D gene (5 bases). The germline V gene has CDR1 SGHTA and CDR2 FQGTGA. Trimming took 6 bases from V and 2 from J, leaving 20 bases between them. The CDR3 loop spans 17 amino acids. The CDR3 coding sequence is TGTGCCAGCAGTTTATCCTCGGCAGGGATCGCTGGAAACACCATATATTTT. Translated: CASSLSSAGIAGNTIYF.

Only a few counts were recorded for this clonotype. V is TRBV12-3 or TRBV12-4 and J is TRBJ1-2, with 8 bases aligning to TRBD1. Germline trimming cut 6 bases from V and 7 bases from J; bases unmatched to any gene: 7. The CDR3 is 13 amino acids. The CDR3 DNA sequence: TGTGCCAGCAGCTACCGGGACAGGACTGGCTACACCTTC. This encodes CASSYRDRTGYTF.

Comment on this clonotype: One end of the junction fails to match germline, which may point to a read error. The rearrangement uses TRBV10-3 and TRBJ1-5; D gene uncertain. This CDR3 region has 12 residues. Germline CDR1 is ENHRY and CDR2 is SYGVKD. CDR3 bases: TGTGCCAGCAGTACCCTTTGGGAGCCCCAGCATTTT. It translates to CASSTLWEPQHF.